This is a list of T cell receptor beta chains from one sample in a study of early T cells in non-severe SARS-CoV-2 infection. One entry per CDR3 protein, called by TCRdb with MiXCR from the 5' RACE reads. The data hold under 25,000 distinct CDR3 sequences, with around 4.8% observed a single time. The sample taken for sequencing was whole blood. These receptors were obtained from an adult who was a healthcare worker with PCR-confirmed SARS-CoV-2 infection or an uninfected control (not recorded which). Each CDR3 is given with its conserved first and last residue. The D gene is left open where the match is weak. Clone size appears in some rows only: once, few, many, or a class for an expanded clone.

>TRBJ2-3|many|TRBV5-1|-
CASSLDRLRTDTQYF
TGCGCCAGCAGCTTGGACAGACTACGCACAGATACGCAGTATTTT
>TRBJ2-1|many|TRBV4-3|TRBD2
CASSPGLAGGRAQFF
TGCGCCAGCAGCCCGGGACTAGCGGGGGGGCGCGCACAGTTCTTC
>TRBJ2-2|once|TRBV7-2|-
CASSLALGTGELFF
TGTGCCAGCAGCTTAGCCCTGGGCACCGGGGAGCTGTTTTTT
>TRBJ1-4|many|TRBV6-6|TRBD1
CASSRDRGPSNEKLFF
TGTGCCAGCAGTAGGGACAGGGGGCCCTCTAATGAAAAACTGTTTTTT
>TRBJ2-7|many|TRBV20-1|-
CSAPYRLGRGEQYF
TGCAGTGCTCCATACCGACTAGGTCGGGGCGAGCAGTACTTC
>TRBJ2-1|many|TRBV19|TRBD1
CASSIVMGTGSYNEQFF
TGTGCCAGTAGTATAGTTATGGGGACAGGGTCCTACAATGAGCAGTTCTTC
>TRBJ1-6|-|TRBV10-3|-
CAISGTGGQGTLHF
TGTGCCATCAGTGGTACGGGAGGCCAGGGAACCCTCCACTTT
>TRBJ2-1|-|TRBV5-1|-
CASSLEAGEQFF
TGCGCCAGCAGCTTGGAGGCGGGGGAGCAGTTCTTC
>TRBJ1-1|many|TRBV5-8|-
CASSLGEGFEAFF
TGTGCCAGCAGCTTGGGGGAAGGATTTGAAGCTTTCTTT
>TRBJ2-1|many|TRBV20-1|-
CSAQGGSSYNEQFF
TGCAGTGCTCAGGGCGGTAGCTCCTACAATGAGCAGTTCTTC
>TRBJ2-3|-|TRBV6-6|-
CASSYPLSPTASSTDTQYF
TGTGCCAGCAGTTACCCTCTGTCGCCGACTGCCTCTAGCACAGATACGCAGTATTTT
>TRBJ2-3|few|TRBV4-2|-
CASSHGGTGGPDTQYF
TGTGCCAGCAGCCATGGGGGGACCGGAGGACCAGATACGCAGTATTTT
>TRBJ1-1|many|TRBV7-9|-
CASSLSTFGTEAFF
TGTGCCAGCAGCTTAAGCACGTTCGGCACTGAAGCTTTCTTT
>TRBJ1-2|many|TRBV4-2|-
CASSQAVGENYGYTF
TGTGCCAGCAGCCAAGCTGTGGGGGAGAACTATGGCTACACCTTC